The rows below give T cell receptor beta chains drawn from one sample of a study of blood T cell repertoires in COVID-19. Measured with immunoSEQ multiplex PCR; TCRdb has only the in-frame clones, and not every one. The repertoire has 120,000 to 150,000 clones, about 80% of them found once; the top ten carry approximately 1.8%. Sequencing was carried out using PBMCs or T cells enriched from blood (not recorded which). These receptors were obtained from a woman younger than 35 who had been exposed to COVID-19. Both conserved end residues are part of each CDR3. The order of the fields is CDR3 length, clone size, D gene, J gene, V gene, CDR3 protein, CDR3 DNA. A D gene is named only where the DNA matches it firmly. Size values are once, few and many counts, or a class for expanded clones, and some rows have none.

>14|-|-|TRBJ1-1|TRBV10-3
CAISPGGDGTEAFF
TGTGCCATCAGCCCGGGGGGGGACGGCACTGAAGCTTTCTTT
>16|once|TRBD1|TRBJ2-1|TRBV5-1
CASSLAGGQGRDEQFF
TGCGCCAGCAGCTTGGCCGGGGGACAGGGGCGCGATGAGCAGTTCTTC
>13|-|-|TRBJ1-5|TRBV2
CASNGRENQPQHF
TGTGCCAGCAATGGCAGGGAAAATCAGCCCCAGCATTTT
>15|-|-|TRBJ1-6|TRBV6-5
CASESAGSGYSPLHF
TGTGCCAGCGAGAGTGCGGGTTCGGGCTATTCACCCCTCCACTTT
>15|-|TRBD1|TRBJ2-1|TRBV5-1
CASSQDRGPYNEQFF
TGCGCCAGCAGCCAGGACAGGGGGCCCTACAATGAGCAGTTCTTC
>14|-|TRBD1|TRBJ2-7|TRBV28
CASSGPGQAYEQYF
TGTGCCAGCAGCGGTCCCGGACAGGCCTACGAGCAGTACTTC
>14|once|TRBD1|TRBJ1-1|TRBV18
CASSGGQENTEAFF
TGTGCCAGCTCAGGGGGACAGGAGAACACTGAAGCTTTCTTT
>15|-|-|TRBJ2-3|TRBV7-9
CASINNRFWTDTQYF
TGTGCCAGCATCAACAACCGGTTCTGGACAGATACGCAGTATTTT
>15|-|-|TRBJ1-1|TRBV6-5
CASSYQGIMNTEAFF
TGTGCCAGCAGTTACCAGGGGATTATGAACACTGAAGCTTTCTTT
>14|-|-|TRBJ2-7|TRBV3-1/TRBV3-2
CASSSDRYPYEQYF
TGTGCCAGCAGCTCTGACAGGTACCCTTACGAGCAGTACTTC
>11|-|TRBD1|TRBJ1-1|TRBV27
CASRGQVGAFF
TGTGCCAGCCGGGGACAGGTAGGAGCTTTCTTT
>18|-|TRBD2|TRBJ2-7|TRBV4-1
CASSRTPPSGRTSYEQYF
TGCGCCAGCAGCCGAACACCCCCTAGCGGGCGGACTTCCTACGAGCAGTACTTC
>15|-|-|TRBJ1-2|TRBV15
CATSRVRRDTYGYTF
TGTGCCACCAGCAGAGTCCGCCGGGACACCTATGGCTACACCTTC
>14|once|-|TRBJ2-7|TRBV10-3
CAISDAGFTYEQYF
TGTGCCATCAGTGATGCAGGGTTCACCTACGAGCAGTACTTC
>17|-|TRBD1|TRBJ1-2|TRBV28
CASSWDRYNQPRGGYTF
TGTGCCAGCAGTTGGGACAGGTACAATCAACCCCGGGGGGGCTACACCTTC
>16|few|TRBD2|TRBJ2-5|TRBV24-1
CATSEGTSRYQETQYF
TGTGCCACCAGTGAAGGGACTAGCAGGTACCAAGAGACCCAGTACTTC
>17|-|TRBD2|TRBJ2-3|TRBV6-2/TRBV6-3
CASSYSSSREETDTQYF
TGTGCCAGCAGTTACTCGTCTTCTCGGGAGGAAACAGATACGCAGTATTTT
>14|-|TRBD2|TRBJ2-7|TRBV2
CASRLGGDAYEQYF
TGTGCCAGTCGTTTGGGGGGGGATGCCTACGAGCAGTACTTC
>15|-|TRBD2|TRBJ2-7|TRBV28
CASSNGLAGSYEQYF
TGTGCCAGCAGTAACGGACTAGCGGGATCCTACGAGCAGTACTTC
>16|-|TRBD2|TRBJ2-2|TRBV5-4
CASSLQTSGAGRELFF
TGTGCCAGCAGCTTACAGACTAGCGGAGCGGGGCGGGAGCTGTTTTTT
>14|-|-|TRBJ2-4|TRBV19
CASSRAGAKNIQYF
TGTGCCAGTAGTAGGGCGGGCGCCAAAAACATTCAGTACTTC
>10|-|TRBD2|TRBJ2-1|TRBV20-1
CSATGTSQFF
TGCAGTGCCACCGGGACTAGCCAGTTCTTC
>19|-|TRBD1|TRBJ1-5|TRBV28
CASSRKPGTALSGNQPQHF
TGTGCCAGCAGTCGTAAACCCGGGACAGCCCTGAGTGGCAATCAGCCCCAGCATTTT
>14|few|TRBD1|TRBJ1-2|TRBV2
CASRSGGADYGYTF
TGTGCCAGCAGGTCAGGGGGCGCTGACTATGGCTACACCTTC
>17|-|TRBD1|TRBJ2-7|TRBV28
CASSYQIGTGNSYEQYF
TGTGCCAGCAGCTACCAGATAGGGACAGGAAACTCCTACGAGCAGTACTTC
>15|-|-|TRBJ1-3|TRBV19
CASSISRNSGNTIYF
TGTGCCAGTAGTATTTCCAGGAACTCTGGAAACACCATATATTTT
>14|medium-sized|-|TRBJ1-5|TRBV6-2/TRBV6-3
CASSYSSSNQPQHF
TGTGCCAGCAGTTACTCGAGTAGCAATCAGCCCCAGCATTTT
>16|-|-|TRBJ2-2|TRBV9
CASSVPKGAGTGELFF
TGTGCCAGCAGCGTCCCAAAGGGCGCGGGGACCGGGGAGCTGTTTTTT
>16|-|TRBD2|TRBJ2-2|TRBV7-3
CASSLGLAGYTGELFF
TGTGCCAGCAGCCTAGGACTAGCGGGGTACACCGGGGAGCTGTTTTTT
>15|once|-|TRBJ1-2|TRBV19
CASRSSEWGLYGYTF
TGTGCCAGCCGATCGAGTGAATGGGGCCTCTATGGCTACACCTTC
>17|few|-|TRBJ2-1|TRBV5-1
CASSRALDGQFYNEQFF
TGCGCCAGCAGCCGCGCCTTAGACGGACAGTTTTACAATGAGCAGTTCTTC
>14|-|TRBD1|TRBJ1-1|TRBV15
CATSIGQGSGEAFF
TGTGCCACCAGCATCGGACAGGGGAGCGGTGAAGCTTTCTTT
>13|-|-|TRBJ2-3|TRBV19
CASTEGSTDTQYF
TGTGCCAGTACGGAGGGAAGCACAGATACGCAGTATTTT
>16|-|-|TRBJ1-2|TRBV30
CAWSVRFAEGNYGYTF
TGTGCCTGGAGTGTACGGTTCGCTGAGGGCAACTATGGCTACACCTTC
>14|-|-|TRBJ1-1|TRBV2
CASGSEGGDTEAFF
TGTGCCAGCGGATCAGAAGGGGGTGACACTGAAGCTTTCTTT
>16|-|-|TRBJ2-2|TRBV11-2
CASNSPGLTNTGELFF
TGTGCCAGCAACTCCCCGGGACTCACGAACACCGGGGAGCTGTTTTTT
>16|-|TRBD2|TRBJ2-5|TRBV4-3
CASSQEALAGVKTQYF
TGCGCCAGCAGCCAAGAGGCACTAGCGGGAGTAAAGACCCAGTACTTC
>15|-|TRBD1|TRBJ2-2|TRBV7-9
CASSLVWTGVGELFF
TGTGCCAGCAGCTTAGTTTGGACAGGGGTCGGGGAGCTGTTTTTT
>13|-|-|TRBJ1-2|TRBV28
CASSYRVNYGYTF
TGTGCCAGCAGCTACAGGGTGAACTATGGCTACACCTTC
>19|-|-|TRBJ2-1|TRBV9
CARPPGQGELAGYDNEQFF
TGTGCCCGACCTCCGGGACAGGGGGAACTAGCGGGGTACGACAATGAGCAGTTCTTC
>16|once|TRBD1|TRBJ1-2|TRBV5-1
CASSLAAGGIGYGYTF
TGCGCCAGCAGCTTGGCGGCAGGGGGCATCGGCTATGGCTACACCTTC
>16|-|-|TRBJ2-1|TRBV10-1
CASSKPYPTHYNEQFF
TGCGCCAGCAGTAAACCGTACCCGACACATTACAATGAGCAGTTCTTC
>15|-|TRBD2|TRBJ2-2|TRBV19
CASRRLADHTGELFF
TGTGCCAGTAGGAGACTAGCGGACCACACCGGGGAGCTGTTTTTT
>14|-|-|TRBJ1-1|TRBV28
CASSTTQGYSEAFF
TGTGCCAGCAGTACTACGCAGGGGTACTCTGAAGCTTTCTTT
>17|-|-|TRBJ1-1|TRBV21-1
CASSKALGRQPNTEAFF
TGTGCCAGCAGCAAAGCGCTGGGCAGGCAACCGAACACTGAAGCTTTCTTT
>15|-|TRBD1|TRBJ1-1|TRBV3-1/TRBV3-2
CASSLMRGRGTEAFF
TGTGCCAGCAGCCTTATGAGGGGGCGCGGTACTGAAGCTTTCTTT
>12|few|-|TRBJ2-1|TRBV5-6
CASSFTIDEQFF
TGTGCCAGCAGCTTTACTATCGATGAGCAGTTCTTC
>14|-|-|TRBJ2-1|TRBV27
CASEPGNSYNEQFF
TGTGCCAGCGAACCGGGAAACTCCTACAATGAGCAGTTCTTC
>13|once|-|TRBJ2-3|TRBV7-2
CASSPSRGDTQYF
TGTGCCAGCAGCCCCTCACGAGGAGATACGCAGTATTTT
>14|-|TRBD1|TRBJ2-7|TRBV18
CASSVGQGNYEQYF
TGTGCCAGCTCAGTAGGACAGGGTAACTACGAGCAGTACTTC
>16|-|TRBD1|TRBJ2-2|TRBV28
CASSSLGTGESGELFF
TGTGCCAGCAGCTCACTTGGGACAGGGGAAAGCGGGGAGCTGTTTTTT
>14|-|TRBD2|TRBJ2-7|TRBV7-9
CASSIAGGVYEQYF
TGTGCCAGCAGCATAGCGGGAGGGGTTTACGAGCAGTACTTC
>12|-|-|TRBJ2-7|TRBV6-5
CASSNQGYEQYF
TGTGCCAGCAGTAATCAGGGGTACGAGCAGTACTTC
>18|-|TRBD2|TRBJ2-2|TRBV19
CASSTGLAGGRGTGELFF
TGTGCCAGTAGTACGGGACTAGCGGGAGGCCGAGGTACCGGGGAGCTGTTTTTT
>15|-|-|TRBJ2-2|TRBV5-1
CASALGLIFTGELFF
TGCGCCAGCGCCCTGGGACTTATCTTCACCGGGGAGCTGTTTTTT
>13|-|-|TRBJ2-3|TRBV11-2
CASSFTGADTQYF
TGTGCCAGCAGCTTTACGGGAGCAGATACGCAGTATTTT
>14|-|TRBD1|TRBJ1-2|TRBV6-5
CASSHGQGNYGYTF
TGTGCCAGCAGCCACGGACAGGGGAACTATGGCTACACCTTC